This T cell receptor (beta chain) was identified in a study of CD8 T cells in ankylosing spondylitis. Study outcomes and limitations: From matched ankylosing spondylitis synovial fluid, disease-linked clones were reportedly recovered at significantly enriched levels. About eight highly homologous variants made up a TCR beta motif that seemed to typify ankylosing spondylitis blood.

The length of the CDR3 is 12 residues. Trimming cost V 1 base and J 12 bases, with 7 bases left between them. CDR1 LGHDT and CDR2 YNNKEL come from the germline V gene (reference sequence). As regards this clonotype: What it recognizes is unknown.

It was by quantitative 5'-RACE with molecular barcodes that TCR beta libraries were made. TCRdb analysed the 5' RACE reads with MiXCR anew, one entry per CDR3 protein. The sample lists more than 150,000 distinct CDR3 sequences, roughly 13% occurring once. The sequencing input was blood, either unsorted or a sorted T cell fraction (not recorded which). The chain combines TRBV3-1 with TRBJ1-6; D is ambiguous. The TCR comes from a female donor with ankylosing spondylitis or in good health (not recorded which). The CDR3, as DNA: TGTGCCAGCAGCCAAGGTGATCGACCCCTCCACTTT. Protein product: CASSQGDRPLHF.